The 7 T cell receptor beta chains below were found in one sample sequenced in a study of Ad26.COV2.S vaccination and SARS-CoV-2 variants. As for treatment: some 20 received Ad26.COV2.S at low or high dose, single or two shots; 5 received placebo; per-sample allocation not given. Sampling took place 63 days after the first vaccine or placebo injection. The repertoire was sequenced with immunoSEQ multiplex PCR; TCRdb's copy has only in-frame clones and lacks some. The data contain a few hundred thousand clones, 90% of them singletons. The source material was peripheral blood, sampled in a trial of Ad26.COV2.S vaccine versus placebo. These receptors all come from a person aged 18-65 years who received the Ad26.COV2.S COVID-19 vaccine or a placebo.

The gene calls are TRBV5-6 and TRBJ1-5; unclear D gene. From germline, CDR1 is SGHDT and CDR2 YYEEEE. The ends were cut back, 1 base at V and 0 bases at J, with 8 bases in the middle. This CDR3 is 15 amino acids long. This CDR3 is CASSLYQVSNQPQHF. As DNA, the CDR3 is TGTGCCAGCAGCTTGTATCAGGTTAGCAATCAGCCCCAGCATTTT. The complete variable domain, with remaining parts taken from reference TRBV5-6 and TRBJ1-5, reads DAGVTQSPTHLIKTRGQQVTLRCSPKSGHDTVSWYQQALGQGPQFIFQYYEEEERQRGNFPDRFSGHQFPNYSSELNVNALLLGDSALYLCASSLYQVSNQPQHFGDGTRLSIL.

The V call is TRBV7-9, the J call TRBJ2-1; weak D call: TRBD2 (6 bases). The V end lost 1 base, the J end lost 5 bases, and 21 bases lay between the germline ends. This CDR3 region has 18 residues. CDR1 and CDR2 (germline): SEHNR, FQNEAQ (reference sequence). The CDR3 here is CASSLVGMVAETHNEQFF. DNA of the CDR3: TGTGCCAGCAGCTTAGTTGGGATGGTAGCGGAAACTCACAATGAGCAGTTCTTC.

This chain uses TRBV7-7 with TRBJ2-5; D may be TRBD2 (7 bases). Germline CDR1 is SSHAT and CDR2 is FNYEAQ (reference sequence). The CDR3 consists of 17 residues. V lost 3 bases and J lost 1, with 18 bases in between. The CDR3 DNA follows: TGTGCCAGCAGCTTTGGTTGGGGGAGGGGGTCCCAAGAGACCCAGTACTTC. It yields the protein CASSFGWGRGSQETQYF.

The chain uses TRBV9 and TRBJ1-6; 8 bases are shared with TRBD1. Losses at the gene ends were 0 bases for V and 9 bases for J; bases not matched to a gene: 2. Per germline, CDR1 SGDLS and CDR2 YYNGEE. The CDR3 totals 14 residues. The CDR3 DNA follows: TGTGCCAGCAGCGTAGGGACAGGGTCTTCACCCCTCCACTTT. Its protein is CASSVGTGSSPLHF.

This clone was counted a single time. This chain links TRBV5-4 with TRBJ1-1, with D possibly being TRBD1 (5 bases). The V gene's germline CDR1 is SGHNT and CDR2 YYREEE (reference sequence). This CDR3 has 14 residues. The ends were cut back, 0 bases at V and 4 bases at J, with 10 bases in the middle. In DNA, the CDR3 is TGTGCCAGCAGCTTGGGGCTGGGGGGCACTGAAGCTTTCTTT. Its translation is CASSLGLGGTEAFF.

This clone was recorded only once. Other DNA sequences in the same sample also yield this CDR3. V gene TRBV28 combines with J gene TRBJ2-7, with 8 bases that match TRBD1. Per germline, CDR1 MDHEN and CDR2 SYDVKM. The junction had 3 bases not matched to a gene; V was cut back by 5 bases and J by 3 bases. CDR3 length equals 13 residues. In DNA, the CDR3 is TGTGCCAGCAGTCTCGGACAGGGCTACGAGCAGTACTTC. Amino acid sequence: CASSLGQGYEQYF.

CDR3 nucleotides: TGTGCCAGCAGGCCTCCTGGACAAGACCCTGGCTACACCTTC. Translation gives CASRPPGQDPGYTF. The chain is built from TRBV6-2 or TRBV6-3 and TRBJ1-2, with D perhaps matching TRBD1 (5 bases). V lost 6 bases, J lost 7 bases, and 18 bases lay in between. The CDR3 sequence is 14 residues long. Germline V gene lookup returns CDR1 MNHEY and CDR2 SVGEGT.